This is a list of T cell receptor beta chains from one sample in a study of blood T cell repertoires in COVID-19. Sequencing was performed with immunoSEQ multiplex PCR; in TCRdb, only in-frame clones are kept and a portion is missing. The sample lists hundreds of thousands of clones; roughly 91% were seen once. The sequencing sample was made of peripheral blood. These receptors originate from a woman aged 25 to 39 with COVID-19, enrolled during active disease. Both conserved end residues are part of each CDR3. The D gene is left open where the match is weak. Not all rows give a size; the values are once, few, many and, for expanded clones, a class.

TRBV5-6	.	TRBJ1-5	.	CASESLRGNQPQHF	TGTGCCAGCGAAAGTCTACGGGGAAATCAGCCCCAGCATTTT
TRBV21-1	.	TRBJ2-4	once	CASSRLSPSTGAKNIQYF	TGTGCCAGCAGCAGGCTCTCCCCTTCCACAGGGGCCAAAAACATTCAGTACTTC
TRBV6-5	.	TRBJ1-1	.	CASSYSRQGNTEAFF	TGTGCCAGCAGTTACTCGAGGCAGGGAAACACTGAAGCTTTCTTT
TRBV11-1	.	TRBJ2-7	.	CASSFLGQGFYEQYF	TGTGCCAGCAGCTTCTTGGGGCAGGGGTTCTACGAGCAGTACTTC
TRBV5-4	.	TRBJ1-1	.	CASSPGGSGRNTEAFF	TGTGCCAGCAGCCCGGGGGGTAGCGGTAGGAACACTGAAGCTTTCTTT
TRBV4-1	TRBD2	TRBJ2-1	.	CASSPLVRGAGGNEQFF	TGCGCCAGCAGCCCGTTGGTCCGCGGGGCGGGGGGGAATGAGCAGTTCTTC
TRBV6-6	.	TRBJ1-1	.	CASSEKTYTEAFF	TGTGCCAGCAGTGAGAAAACGTACACTGAAGCTTTCTTT
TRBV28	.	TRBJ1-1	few	CASSLGHPNTEAFF	TGTGCCAGCAGCTTGGGACACCCGAACACTGAAGCTTTCTTT
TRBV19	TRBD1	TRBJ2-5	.	CASSIDRPGQGKTQYF	TGTGCCAGTAGTATAGACCGCCCCGGACAGGGAAAGACCCAGTACTTC
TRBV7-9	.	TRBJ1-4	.	CASSLEGSEKLFF	TGTGCCAGCAGCTTAGAAGGGAGCGAAAAACTGTTTTTT
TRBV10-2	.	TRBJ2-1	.	CASSTDDAYNEQFF	TGCGCCAGCAGTACAGACGACGCCTACAATGAGCAGTTCTTC
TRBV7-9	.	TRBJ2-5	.	CASSLGAGTETQYF	TGTGCCAGCAGCTTAGGGGCGGGTACGGAGACCCAGTACTTC
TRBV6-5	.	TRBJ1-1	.	CASSPSTGEAFF	TGTGCCAGCAGCCCGTCAACGGGTGAAGCTTTCTTT
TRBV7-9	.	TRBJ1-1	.	CASSLPEAFF	TGTGCCAGCAGCCTCCCCGAAGCTTTCTTT
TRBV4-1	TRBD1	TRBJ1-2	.	CASTPKGTGIYGYTF	TGCGCCAGCACCCCAAAAGGGACAGGGATCTATGGCTACACCTTC
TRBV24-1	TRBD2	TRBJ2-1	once	CATHGGGDHNEQFF	TGTGCCACCCACGGCGGGGGGGATCACAATGAGCAGTTCTTC
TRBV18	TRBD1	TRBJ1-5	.	CASSLGQGNQPQHF	TGTGCCAGCTCACTCGGACAGGGCAATCAGCCCCAGCATTTT
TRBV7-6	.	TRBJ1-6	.	CASSLLLGNNSPLHF	TGTGCCAGCAGCTTACTGCTAGGCAATAATTCACCCCTCCACTTT
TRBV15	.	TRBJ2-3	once	CATSSLMGGGAFGTQYF	TGTGCCACCAGCAGCCTCATGGGAGGGGGGGCCTTCGGGACGCAGTATTTT
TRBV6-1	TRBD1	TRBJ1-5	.	CASSGTGSYGSQPQHF	TGTGCCAGCAGTGGGACAGGGTCGTATGGTAGTCAGCCCCAGCATTTT
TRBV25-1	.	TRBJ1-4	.	CASSELDPRGGKLFF	TGTGCCAGCAGTGAATTAGATCCCCGAGGGGGAAAACTGTTTTTT
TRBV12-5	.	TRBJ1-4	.	CASGLVIEKLFF	TGTGCTAGTGGTTTGGTCATTGAAAAACTGTTTTTT